Below are 8 T cell receptor beta chains sequenced from a single sample in a study of T cells in Graves' hyperthyroidism and ophthalmopathy. The source material, RNA transcripts, was used to amplify TCR beta CDR3 regions. TCR CDR3 regions were first amplified by RT-PCR with HTBI primers. MiXCR, applied by TCRdb to the multiplex PCR reads, yields one record per CDR3 protein. The sample lists approximately 510,000 distinct CDR3 sequences, around 21% seen once, with around a quarter in the top ten. Specimen: blood. The source is a man between 18 and 35 years old with Graves' hyperthyroidism.

At least ten counts were recorded for this clonotype. J is TRBJ2-2 and V is TRBV20-1; D perhaps matches TRBD2 (7 bases). The CDR3 extends over 14 amino acids. CDR1 is DFQATT and CDR2 is SNEGSKA in the germline V gene (reference sequence). V dropped 4 bases and J dropped 3 bases, with 12 bases sitting between them. The CDR3 spells CSAKGGPDTGELFF. As DNA, the CDR3 is TGCAGTGCTAAGGGGGGGCCGGACACCGGGGAGCTGTTTTTT.

At least ten counts were recorded for this clonotype. This chain uses TRBV12-3 or TRBV12-4 with TRBJ1-1; possible D gene TRBD1, 5 bases. The CDR3 runs to 14 residues. V lost 6 bases and J 1 base, leaving 12 bases between the germline ends. CDR3 residues: CASRPGPENTEAFF. CDR3 DNA: TGTGCCAGCAGGCCGGGACCCGAGAACACTGAAGCTTTCTTT.

In its sample, this clonotype was seen a few times. The chain combines TRBV29-1 with TRBJ1-1; maybe TRBD1 (6 bases). The CDR3 covers 11 residues. In germline, CDR1 is SQVTM, CDR2 ANQGSEA. CDR3 residues: CTIRAGTEAFF. CDR3 nucleotide sequence: TGCACCATCCGCGCCGGGACAGAAGCTTTCTTT.

At least ten counts were recorded for this clonotype. The V gene is TRBV12-3 or TRBV12-4, the J gene TRBJ1-5; D possibly corresponds to TRBD1 (5 bases). Trimming removed 5 bases at V and 6 bases at J, with 20 bases between. This CDR3 has 16 amino acids. CDR3 DNA: TGTGCCAGCAGTCCAACCCTGGGCCTTGGGGGTCAGCCCCAGCATTTT. Residues: CASSPTLGLGGQPQHF.

This clonotype appeared many times. V gene TRBV12-3 or TRBV12-4 combines with J gene TRBJ2-2; a possible D gene is TRBD1 (5 bases). Trimming removed 11 bases at V and 2 bases at J, with 15 bases between. This CDR3 comprises 14 residues. CDR3: CAGADSFNTGELFF. DNA for the CDR3: TGTGCCGGTGCCGACAGTTTTAACACCGGGGAGCTGTTTTTT.

This clonotype has at least ten counts. The chain combines TRBV12-3 or TRBV12-4 with TRBJ1-2; D remains ambiguous. The V end was cut by 3 bases, the J end by 3 bases, with 8 bases between. CDR3 size: 13 residues. The CDR3 region has the DNA TGTGCCAGCAGTTTTTCCCCCGACTATGGCTACACCTTC. This sequence encodes CASSFSPDYGYTF.

Many counts were recorded for this clonotype. V usage is TRBV6-1 and J usage is TRBJ1-2; 8 bases align to TRBD1. Germline CDR1 and CDR2: MNHNS and SASEGT. V trimming: 9 bases; J trimming: 2 bases; junction bases outside the gene matches: 14. The CDR3 is 16 amino acids. Here the CDR3 reads CASIFYPGTGNYGYTF. CDR3 nucleotides: TGTGCCAGTATCTTCTACCCCGGGACAGGCAACTATGGCTACACCTTC.

This clonotype was seen at least ten times. The chain joins TRBV4-1 to TRBJ2-6; a weak D match, TRBD1 (5 bases). With 3 bases removed from V and 4 bases from J, the gap between germline ends came to 16 bases. This CDR3 region has 17 residues. Germline V CDR1 and CDR2: MGHRA, YSYEKL. The CDR3 loop reads CASSHARTRVGANVLTF. The CDR3, as DNA: TGCGCCAGCAGCCACGCTCGGACAAGGGTGGGGGCCAACGTCCTGACTTTC.